This T cell receptor beta chain was obtained from a study of blood T cell repertoires in COVID-19. Overall study context: T cells, B-cell-depleted T cells, or PBMCs provided the cDNA or gDNA that served as material.

The data were produced by immunoSEQ multiplex PCR, yet TCRdb's version contains in-frame clones alone and is incomplete. The table lists under 300,000 clones, more than 85% of them singletons. Trimming shortened V by 5 bases and J by 0 bases, and 8 bases separated the two germline ends. CDR1 is MNHEY and CDR2 is SVGEGT in the germline V gene. This CDR3 is 14 amino acids long. The chain has TRBV6-2 or TRBV6-3 and TRBJ1-5; D remains unclear. Sequences were obtained from peripheral blood. The sequence was collected from a woman between 65 and 79 years old with active or convalescent COVID-19. CDR3 in DNA: TGTGCCAGCAGTCGGCAGGATAGCAATCAGCCCCAGCATTTT. Translation: CASSRQDSNQPQHF.